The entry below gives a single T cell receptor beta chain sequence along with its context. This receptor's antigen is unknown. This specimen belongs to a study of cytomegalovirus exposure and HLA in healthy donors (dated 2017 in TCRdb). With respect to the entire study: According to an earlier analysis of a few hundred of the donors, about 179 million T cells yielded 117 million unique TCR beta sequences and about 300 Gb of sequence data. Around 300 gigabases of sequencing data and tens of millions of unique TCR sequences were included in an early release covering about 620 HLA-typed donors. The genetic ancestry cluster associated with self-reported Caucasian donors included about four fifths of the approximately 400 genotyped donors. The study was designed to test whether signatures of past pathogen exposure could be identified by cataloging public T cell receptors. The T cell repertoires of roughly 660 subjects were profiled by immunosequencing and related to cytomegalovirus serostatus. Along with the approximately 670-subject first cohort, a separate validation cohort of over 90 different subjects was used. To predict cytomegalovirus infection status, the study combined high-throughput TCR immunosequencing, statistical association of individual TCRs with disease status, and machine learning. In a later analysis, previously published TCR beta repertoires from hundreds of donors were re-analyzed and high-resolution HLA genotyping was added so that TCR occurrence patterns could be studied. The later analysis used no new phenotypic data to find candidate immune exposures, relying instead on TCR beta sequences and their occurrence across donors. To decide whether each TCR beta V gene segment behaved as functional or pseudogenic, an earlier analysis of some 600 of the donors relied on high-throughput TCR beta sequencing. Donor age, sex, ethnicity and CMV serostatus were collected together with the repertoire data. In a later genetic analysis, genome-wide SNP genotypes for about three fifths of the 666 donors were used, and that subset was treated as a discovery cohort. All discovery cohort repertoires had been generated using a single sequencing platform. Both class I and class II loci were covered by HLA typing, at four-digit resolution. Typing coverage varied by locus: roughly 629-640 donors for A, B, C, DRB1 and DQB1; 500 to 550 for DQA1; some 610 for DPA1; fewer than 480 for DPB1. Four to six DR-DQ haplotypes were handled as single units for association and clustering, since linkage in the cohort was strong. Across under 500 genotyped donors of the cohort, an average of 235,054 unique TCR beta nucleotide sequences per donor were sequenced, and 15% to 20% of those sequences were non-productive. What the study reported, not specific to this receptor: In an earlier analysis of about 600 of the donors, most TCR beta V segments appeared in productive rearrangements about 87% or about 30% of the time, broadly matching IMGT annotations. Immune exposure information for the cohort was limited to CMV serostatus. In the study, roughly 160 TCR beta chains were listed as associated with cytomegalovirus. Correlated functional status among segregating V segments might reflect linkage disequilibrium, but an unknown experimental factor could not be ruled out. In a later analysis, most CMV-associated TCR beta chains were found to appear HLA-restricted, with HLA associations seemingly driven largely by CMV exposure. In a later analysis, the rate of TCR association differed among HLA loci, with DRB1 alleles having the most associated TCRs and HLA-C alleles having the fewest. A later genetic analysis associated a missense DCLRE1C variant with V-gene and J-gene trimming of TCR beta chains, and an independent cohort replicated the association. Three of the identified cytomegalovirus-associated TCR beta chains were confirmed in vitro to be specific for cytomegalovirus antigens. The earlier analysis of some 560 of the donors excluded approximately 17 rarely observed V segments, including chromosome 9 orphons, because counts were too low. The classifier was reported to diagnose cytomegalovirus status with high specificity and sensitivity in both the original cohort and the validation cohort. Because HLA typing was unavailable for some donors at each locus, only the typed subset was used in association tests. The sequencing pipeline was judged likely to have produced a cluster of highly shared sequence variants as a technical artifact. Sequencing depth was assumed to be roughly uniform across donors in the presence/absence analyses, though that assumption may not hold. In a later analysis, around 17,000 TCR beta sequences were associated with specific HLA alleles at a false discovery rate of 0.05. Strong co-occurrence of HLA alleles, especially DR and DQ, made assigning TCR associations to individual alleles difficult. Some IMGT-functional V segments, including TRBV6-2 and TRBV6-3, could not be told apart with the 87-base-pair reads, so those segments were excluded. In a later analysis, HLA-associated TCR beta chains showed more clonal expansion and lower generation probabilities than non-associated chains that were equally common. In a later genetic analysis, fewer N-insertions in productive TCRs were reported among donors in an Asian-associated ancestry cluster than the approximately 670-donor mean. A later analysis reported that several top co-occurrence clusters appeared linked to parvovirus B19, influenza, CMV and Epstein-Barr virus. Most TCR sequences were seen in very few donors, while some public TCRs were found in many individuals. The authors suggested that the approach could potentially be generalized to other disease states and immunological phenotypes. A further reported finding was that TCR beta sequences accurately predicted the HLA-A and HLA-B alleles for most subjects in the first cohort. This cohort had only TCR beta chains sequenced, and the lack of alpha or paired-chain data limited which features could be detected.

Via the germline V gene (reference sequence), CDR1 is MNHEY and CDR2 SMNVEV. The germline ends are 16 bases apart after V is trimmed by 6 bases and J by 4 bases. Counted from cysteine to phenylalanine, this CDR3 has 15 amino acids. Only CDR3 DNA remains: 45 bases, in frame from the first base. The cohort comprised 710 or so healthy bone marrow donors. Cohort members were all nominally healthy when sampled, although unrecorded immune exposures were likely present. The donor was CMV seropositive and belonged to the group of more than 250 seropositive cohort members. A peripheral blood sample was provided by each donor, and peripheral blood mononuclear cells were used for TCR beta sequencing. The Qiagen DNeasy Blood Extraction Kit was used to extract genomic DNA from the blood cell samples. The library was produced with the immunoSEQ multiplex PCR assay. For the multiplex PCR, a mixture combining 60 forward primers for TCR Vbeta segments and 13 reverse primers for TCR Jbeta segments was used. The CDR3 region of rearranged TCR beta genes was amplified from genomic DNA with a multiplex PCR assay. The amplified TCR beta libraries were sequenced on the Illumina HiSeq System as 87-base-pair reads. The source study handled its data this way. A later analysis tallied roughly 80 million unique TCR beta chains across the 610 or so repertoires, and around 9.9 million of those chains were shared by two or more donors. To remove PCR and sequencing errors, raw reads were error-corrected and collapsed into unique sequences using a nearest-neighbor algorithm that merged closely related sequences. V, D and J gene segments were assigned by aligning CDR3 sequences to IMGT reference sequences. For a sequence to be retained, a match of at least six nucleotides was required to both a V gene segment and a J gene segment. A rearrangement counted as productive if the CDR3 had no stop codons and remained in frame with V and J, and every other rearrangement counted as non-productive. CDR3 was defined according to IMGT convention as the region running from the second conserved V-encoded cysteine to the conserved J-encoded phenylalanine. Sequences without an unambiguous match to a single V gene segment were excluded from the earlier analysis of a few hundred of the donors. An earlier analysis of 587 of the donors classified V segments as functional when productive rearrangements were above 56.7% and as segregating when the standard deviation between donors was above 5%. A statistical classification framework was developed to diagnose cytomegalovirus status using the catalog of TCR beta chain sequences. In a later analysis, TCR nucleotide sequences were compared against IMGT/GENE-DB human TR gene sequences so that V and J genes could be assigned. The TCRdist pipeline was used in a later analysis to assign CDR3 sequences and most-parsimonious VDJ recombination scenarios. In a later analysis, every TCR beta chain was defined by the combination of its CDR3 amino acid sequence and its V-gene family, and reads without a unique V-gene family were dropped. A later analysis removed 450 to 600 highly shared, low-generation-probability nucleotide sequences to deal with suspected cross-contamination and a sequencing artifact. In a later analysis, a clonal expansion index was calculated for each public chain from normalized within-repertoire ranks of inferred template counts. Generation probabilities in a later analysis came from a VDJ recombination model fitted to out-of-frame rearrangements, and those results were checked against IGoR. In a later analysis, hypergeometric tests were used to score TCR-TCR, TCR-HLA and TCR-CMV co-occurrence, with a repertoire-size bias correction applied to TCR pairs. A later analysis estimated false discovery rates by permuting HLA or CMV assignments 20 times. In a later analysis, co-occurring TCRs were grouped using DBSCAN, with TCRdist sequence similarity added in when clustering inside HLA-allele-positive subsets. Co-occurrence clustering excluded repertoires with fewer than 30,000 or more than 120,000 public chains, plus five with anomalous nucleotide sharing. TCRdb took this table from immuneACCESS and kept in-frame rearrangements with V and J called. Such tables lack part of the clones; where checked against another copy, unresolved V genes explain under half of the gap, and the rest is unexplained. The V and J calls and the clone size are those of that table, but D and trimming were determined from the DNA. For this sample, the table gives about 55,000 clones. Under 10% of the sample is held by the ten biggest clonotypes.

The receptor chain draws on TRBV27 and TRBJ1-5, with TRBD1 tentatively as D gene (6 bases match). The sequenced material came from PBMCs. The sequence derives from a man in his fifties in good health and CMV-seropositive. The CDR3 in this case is CASSLTGLGNQPQHF. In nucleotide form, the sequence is TGTGCCAGCAGCTTAACAGGGTTAGGAAATCAGCCCCAGCATTTT.